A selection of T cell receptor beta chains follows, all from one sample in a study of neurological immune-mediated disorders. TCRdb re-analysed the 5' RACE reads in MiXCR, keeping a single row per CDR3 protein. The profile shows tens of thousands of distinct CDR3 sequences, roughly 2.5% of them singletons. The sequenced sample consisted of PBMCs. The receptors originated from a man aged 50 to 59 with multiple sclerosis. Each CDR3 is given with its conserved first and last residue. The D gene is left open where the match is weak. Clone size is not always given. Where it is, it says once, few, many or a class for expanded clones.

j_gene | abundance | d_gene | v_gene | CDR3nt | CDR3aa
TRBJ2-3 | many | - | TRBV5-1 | TGCGCCAGCAGCTTGGTGGTACCAAGCACAGATACGCAGTATTTT | CASSLVVPSTDTQYF
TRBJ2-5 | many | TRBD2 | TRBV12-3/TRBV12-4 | TGTGCCAGCAGTAGACTAGCCGGAGAGACCCAGTACTTC | CASSRLAGETQYF
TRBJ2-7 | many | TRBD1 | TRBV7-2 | TGTGCCAGCAGCCCGACAGGGGGGACCTACGAGCAGTACTTC | CASSPTGGTYEQYF
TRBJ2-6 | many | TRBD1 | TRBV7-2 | TGTGCCAGCCGGGACAGGGGGTCCTCTGGGGCCAACGTCCTGACTTTC | CASRDRGSSGANVLTF
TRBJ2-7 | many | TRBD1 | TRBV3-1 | TGTGCCAGCAGCCAGGGACAGGGGGCCAACGAGCAGTACTTC | CASSQGQGANEQYF
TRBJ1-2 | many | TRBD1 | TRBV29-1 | TGCAGCGCCAGGACAGGCCCCTATGGCTACACCTTC | CSARTGPYGYTF
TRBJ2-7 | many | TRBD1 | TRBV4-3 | TGCGCCAGCAGCCAAGTTCCGCATCCCGGGACAGGGGGTTACGAGCAGTACTTC | CASSQVPHPGTGGYEQYF
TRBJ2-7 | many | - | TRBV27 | TGTGCCAGCAGTCCCGTTTCCATGTCCTACGAGCAGTACTTC | CASSPVSMSYEQYF
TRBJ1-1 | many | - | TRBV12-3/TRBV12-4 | TGTGCCAGCACTGAAGGGGCGAACACTGAAGCTTTCTTT | CASTEGANTEAFF
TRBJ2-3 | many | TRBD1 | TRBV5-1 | TGCGCCAGCAGCCCCGGACAGGTCACAGATACGCAGTATTTT | CASSPGQVTDTQYF
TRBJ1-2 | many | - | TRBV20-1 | TGCAGTGCTAGAATCGGGACAAACTATGGCTACACCTTC | CSARIGTNYGYTF
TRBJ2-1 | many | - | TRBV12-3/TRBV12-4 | TGTGCCAGCAAAAACAGTCTCGACAACAATGAGCAGTTCTTC | CASKNSLDNNEQFF
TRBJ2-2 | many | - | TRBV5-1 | TGCGCCAGCAGCTTTGGCAACACCGGGGAGCTGTTTTTT | CASSFGNTGELFF
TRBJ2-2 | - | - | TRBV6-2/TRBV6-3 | TGTGCCAGCAGCTATCCGTGGCCCACCGGGGAGCTGTTTTTT | CASSYPWPTGELFF
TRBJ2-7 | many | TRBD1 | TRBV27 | TGTGCCAGCAGTTCCTTAGGACAGGGTACCTACGAGCAGTACTTC | CASSSLGQGTYEQYF
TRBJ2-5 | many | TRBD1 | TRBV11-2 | TGTGCCAGCAGCTCGCTCAGGGGGATGGAGACCCAGTACTTC | CASSSLRGMETQYF
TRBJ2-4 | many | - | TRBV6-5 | TGTGCCAGCAGTTCGCCGGGCAGGGCCAAAAACATTCAGTACTTC | CASSSPGRAKNIQYF
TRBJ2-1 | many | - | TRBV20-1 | TGCAGTGCTGGACCGACCGGGACAACGGGCAATGAGCAGTTCTTC | CSAGPTGTTGNEQFF
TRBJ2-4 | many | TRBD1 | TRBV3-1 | TGTGCCAGCAGCGCCCGGGACAGGGACAACATTCAGTACTTC | CASSARDRDNIQYF
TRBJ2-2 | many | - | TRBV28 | TGTGCCAGCAGTTTACCAGACGGGAACACCGGGGAGCTGTTTTTT | CASSLPDGNTGELFF
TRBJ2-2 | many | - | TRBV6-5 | TGTGCCAGCAGGAAGAACACCGGGGAGCTGTTTTTT | CASRKNTGELFF
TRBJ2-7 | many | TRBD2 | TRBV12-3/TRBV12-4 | TGTGCCAGCAGTTTCCCTAGCGGGGGGGACTACGAGCAGTACTTC | CASSFPSGGDYEQYF
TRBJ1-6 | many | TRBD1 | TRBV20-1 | TGCAGTGCCATCCAGGGGGCGGATTCACCCCTCCACTTT | CSAIQGADSPLHF
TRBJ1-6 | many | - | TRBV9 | TGTGCCAGCAGCGTAGCTTCGGCGGGGGTTAATTCACCCCTCCACTTT | CASSVASAGVNSPLHF
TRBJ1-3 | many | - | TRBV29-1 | TGCAGCGTTGATGGAGGCGCTGGAAACACCATATATTTT | CSVDGGAGNTIYF
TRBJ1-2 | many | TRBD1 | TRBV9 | TGTGCCAGCAGCGGACGACAGGGATATAACTATGGCTACACCTTC | CASSGRQGYNYGYTF